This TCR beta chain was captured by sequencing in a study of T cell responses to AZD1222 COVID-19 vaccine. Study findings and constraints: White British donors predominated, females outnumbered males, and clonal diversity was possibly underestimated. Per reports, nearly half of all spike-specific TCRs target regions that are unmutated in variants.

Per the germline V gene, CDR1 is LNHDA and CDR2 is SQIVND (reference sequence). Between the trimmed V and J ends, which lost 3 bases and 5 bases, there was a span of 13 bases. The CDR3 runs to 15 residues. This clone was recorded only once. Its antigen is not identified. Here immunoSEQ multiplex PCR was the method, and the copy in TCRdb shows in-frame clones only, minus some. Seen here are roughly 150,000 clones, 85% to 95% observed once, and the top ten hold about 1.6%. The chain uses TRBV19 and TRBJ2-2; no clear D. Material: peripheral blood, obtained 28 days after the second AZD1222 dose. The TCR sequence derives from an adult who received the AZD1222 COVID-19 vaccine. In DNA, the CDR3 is TGTGCCAGTAGTATTGGCAGGTCGCGGACCGGGGAGCTGTTTTTT. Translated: CASSIGRSRTGELFF.